This T cell receptor beta chain stems from a study of shared clonotypes between healthy human individuals. The V gene lost 0 bases and the J gene lost 0 bases, with 9 bases spanning the gap. Per the germline V gene, CDR1 is SGHRS and CDR2 is YFSETQ. The CDR3 length is 15 residues. Original processing notes: ImmunoSEQ gave junction-only sequences without quality scores, so filtering differed. Sequencing used immunoSEQ multiplex PCR; TCRdb keeps in-frame clones, though not all of them. D and trimming come from the DNA, and the V and J calls and clone size come from that table. Among 2 million to 2.5 million clones listed, around 92% were seen once. For this clone: Other DNA sequences from this sample encode an identical CDR3 as well.

This receptor was obtained from a man younger than 35 in good health. Some clones in this sample may be carry-over from other donors' samples. The V and J genes are TRBV5-1 and TRBJ1-1; D ambiguous. The material sequenced was naive CD4+ T cells from PBMCs. Stated subset: CD45RA+ positively selected. CDR3 DNA: TGCGCCAGCAGCTTGGCCGGAAGTTTGAACACTGAAGCTTTCTTT. This translates into CASSLAGSLNTEAFF.